This T cell receptor beta chain emerged from a study of identical twins. Study outcomes and limitations: Out-of-frame beta sequences exhibited a weaker degree of excess twin sharing.

In TCRdb, the 5' RACE reads were re-called with MiXCR into one record per CDR3 protein. The data hold 700,000 to 950,000 distinct CDR3 sequences, with roughly an eighth observed a single time. Trimming cost V 5 bases and J 4 bases, with 18 bases left between them. CDR3 length: 15 residues. Germline CDR1 SGHRS, CDR2 YFSETQ. A note on this clonotype: Its antigen remains unidentified.

The same data also contributed to another study, on yellow fever vaccine responses in identical twins.

This TCR was recovered from a woman aged 18-29 years in good health. The chain employs TRBV5-1 and TRBJ2-5; D is possibly TRBD1 (6 bases). Material for sequencing was PBMCs. This CDR3 reads CASRPRGGTGETQYF. DNA for the CDR3: TGCGCCAGCAGACCTAGAGGGGGAACAGGAGAGACCCAGTACTTC.